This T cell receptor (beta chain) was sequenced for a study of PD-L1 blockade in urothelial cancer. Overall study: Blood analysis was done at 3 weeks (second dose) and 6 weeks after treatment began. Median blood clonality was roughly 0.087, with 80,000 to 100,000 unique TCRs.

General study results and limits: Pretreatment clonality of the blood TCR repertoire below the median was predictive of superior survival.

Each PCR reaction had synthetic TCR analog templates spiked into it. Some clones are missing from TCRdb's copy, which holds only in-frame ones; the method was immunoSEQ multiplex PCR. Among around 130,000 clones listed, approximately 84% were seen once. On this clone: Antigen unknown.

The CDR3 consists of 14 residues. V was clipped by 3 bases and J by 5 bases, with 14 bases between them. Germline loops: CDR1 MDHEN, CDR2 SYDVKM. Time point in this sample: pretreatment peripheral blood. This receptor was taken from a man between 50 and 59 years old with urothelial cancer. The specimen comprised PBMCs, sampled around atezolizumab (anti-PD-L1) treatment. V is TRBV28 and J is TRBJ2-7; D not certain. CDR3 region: CASSFFVVGHEQYF. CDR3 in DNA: TGTGCCAGCAGTTTCTTTGTAGTGGGCCACGAGCAGTACTTC.